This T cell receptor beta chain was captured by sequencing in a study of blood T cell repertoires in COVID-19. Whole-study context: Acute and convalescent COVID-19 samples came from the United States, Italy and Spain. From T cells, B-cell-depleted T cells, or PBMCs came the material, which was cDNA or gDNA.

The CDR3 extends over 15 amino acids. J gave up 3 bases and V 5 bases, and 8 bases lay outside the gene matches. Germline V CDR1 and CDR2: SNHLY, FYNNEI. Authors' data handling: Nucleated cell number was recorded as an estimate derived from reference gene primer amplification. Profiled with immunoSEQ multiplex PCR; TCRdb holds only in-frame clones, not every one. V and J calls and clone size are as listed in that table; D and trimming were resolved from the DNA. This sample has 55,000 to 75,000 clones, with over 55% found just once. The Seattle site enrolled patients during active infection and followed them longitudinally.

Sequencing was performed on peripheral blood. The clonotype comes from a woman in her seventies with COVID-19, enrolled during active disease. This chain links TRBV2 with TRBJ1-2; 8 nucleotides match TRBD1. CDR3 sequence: CASSSGTGLHYGYTF. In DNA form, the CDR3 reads TGTGCCAGCAGTTCCGGGACAGGCTTACACTATGGCTACACCTTC.